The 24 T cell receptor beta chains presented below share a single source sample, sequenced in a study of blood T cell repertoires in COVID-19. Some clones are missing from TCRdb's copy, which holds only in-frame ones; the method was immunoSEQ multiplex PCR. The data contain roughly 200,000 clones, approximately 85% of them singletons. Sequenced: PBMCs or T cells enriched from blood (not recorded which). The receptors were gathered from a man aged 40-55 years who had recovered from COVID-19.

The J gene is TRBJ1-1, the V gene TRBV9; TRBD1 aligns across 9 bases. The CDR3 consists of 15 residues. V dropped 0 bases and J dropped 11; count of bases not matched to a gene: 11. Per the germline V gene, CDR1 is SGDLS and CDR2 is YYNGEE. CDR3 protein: CASSVGTGTGRLAFF. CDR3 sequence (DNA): TGTGCCAGCAGCGTAGGGACCGGGACAGGGAGGTTGGCTTTCTTT.

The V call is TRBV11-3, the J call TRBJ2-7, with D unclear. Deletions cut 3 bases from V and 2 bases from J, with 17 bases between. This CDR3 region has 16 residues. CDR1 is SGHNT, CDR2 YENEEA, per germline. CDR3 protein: CASSFDGTRMAYEQYF. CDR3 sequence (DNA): TGTGCCAGCAGCTTTGACGGCACGAGGATGGCCTACGAGCAGTACTTC.

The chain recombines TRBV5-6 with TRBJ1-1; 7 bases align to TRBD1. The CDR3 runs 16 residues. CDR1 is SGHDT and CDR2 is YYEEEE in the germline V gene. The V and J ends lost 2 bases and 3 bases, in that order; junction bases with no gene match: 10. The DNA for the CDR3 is TGTGCCAGCAGCTTCACAGGGGCGGGGGGAGACACTGAAGCTTTCTTT. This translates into CASSFTGAGGDTEAFF. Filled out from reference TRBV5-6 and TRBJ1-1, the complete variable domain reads DAGVTQSPTHLIKTRGQQVTLRCSPKSGHDTVSWYQQALGQGPQFIFQYYEEEERQRGNFPDRFSGHQFPNYSSELNVNALLLGDSALYLCASSFTGAGGDTEAFFGQGTRLTVV.

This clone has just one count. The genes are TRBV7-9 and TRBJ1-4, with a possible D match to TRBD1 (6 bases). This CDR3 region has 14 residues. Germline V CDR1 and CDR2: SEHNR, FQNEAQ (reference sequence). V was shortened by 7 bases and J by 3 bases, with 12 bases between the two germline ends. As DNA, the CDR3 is TGTGCCAGCACTTCCCAGGGGCCTAATGAAAAACTGTTTTTT. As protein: CASTSQGPNEKLFF. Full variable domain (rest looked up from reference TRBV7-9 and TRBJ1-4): DTGVSQNPRHKITKRGQNVTFRCDPISEHNRLYWYRQTLGQGPEFLTYFQNEAQLEKSRLLSDRFSAERPKGSFSTLEIQRTEQGDSAMYLCASTSQGPNEKLFFGSGTQLSVL.

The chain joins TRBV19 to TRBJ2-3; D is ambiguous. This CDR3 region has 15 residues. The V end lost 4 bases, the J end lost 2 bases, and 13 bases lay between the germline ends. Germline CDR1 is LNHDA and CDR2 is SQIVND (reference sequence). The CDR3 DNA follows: TGTGCCAGTAGTACCACACCCTCATTCACAGATACGCAGTATTTT. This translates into CASSTTPSFTDTQYF.

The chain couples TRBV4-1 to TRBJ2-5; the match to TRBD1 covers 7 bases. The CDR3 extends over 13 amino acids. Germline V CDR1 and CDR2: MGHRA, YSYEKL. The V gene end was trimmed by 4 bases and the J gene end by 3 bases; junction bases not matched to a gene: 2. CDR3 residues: CASSRGTEETQYF. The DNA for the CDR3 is TGCGCCAGCAGCCGGGGGACAGAAGAGACCCAGTACTTC.

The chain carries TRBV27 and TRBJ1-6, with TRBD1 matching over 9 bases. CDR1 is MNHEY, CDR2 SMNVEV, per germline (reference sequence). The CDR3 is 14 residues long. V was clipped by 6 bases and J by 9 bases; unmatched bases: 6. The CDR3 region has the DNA TGTGCCAGCAGCCTCGGGACAGGGATTTCACCCCTCCACTTT. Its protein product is CASSLGTGISPLHF.

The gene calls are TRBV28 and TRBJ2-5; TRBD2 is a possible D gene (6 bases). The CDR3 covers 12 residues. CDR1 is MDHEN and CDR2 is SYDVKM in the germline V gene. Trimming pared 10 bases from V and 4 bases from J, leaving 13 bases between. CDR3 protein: CATMEGLETQYF. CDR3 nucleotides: TGTGCCACCATGGAGGGTCTAGAGACCCAGTACTTC.

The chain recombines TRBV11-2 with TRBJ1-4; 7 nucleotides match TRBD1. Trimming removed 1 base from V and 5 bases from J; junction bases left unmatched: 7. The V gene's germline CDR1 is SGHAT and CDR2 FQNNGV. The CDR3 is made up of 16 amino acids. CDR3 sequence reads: CASSLARTGPNEKLFF. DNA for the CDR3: TGTGCCAGCAGCTTAGCGAGGACAGGCCCAAATGAAAAACTGTTTTTT. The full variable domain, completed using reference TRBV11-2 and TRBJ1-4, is EAGVAQSPRYKIIEKRQSVAFWCNPISGHATLYWYQQILGQGPKLLIQFQNNGVVDDSQLPKDRFSAERLKGVDSTLKIQPAKLEDSAVYLCASSLARTGPNEKLFFGSGTQLSVL.

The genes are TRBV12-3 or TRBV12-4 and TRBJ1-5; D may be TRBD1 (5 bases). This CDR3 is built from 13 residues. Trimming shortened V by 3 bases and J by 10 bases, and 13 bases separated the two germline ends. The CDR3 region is CASSFGGDLPQHF. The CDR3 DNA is TGTGCCAGCAGTTTCGGGGGGGACCTTCCCCAGCATTTT.

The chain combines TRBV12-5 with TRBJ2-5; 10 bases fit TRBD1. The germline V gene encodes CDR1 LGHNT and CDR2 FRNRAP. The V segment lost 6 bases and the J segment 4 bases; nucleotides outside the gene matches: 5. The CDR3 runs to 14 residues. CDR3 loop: CASGGTGAPETQYF. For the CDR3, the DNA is TGTGCTAGTGGGGGGACAGGGGCCCCAGAGACCCAGTACTTC. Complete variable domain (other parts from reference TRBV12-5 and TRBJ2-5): DARVTQTPRHKVTEMGQEVTMRCQPILGHNTVFWYRQTMMQGLELLAYFRNRAPLDDSGMPKDRFSAEMPDATLATLKIQPSEPRDSAVYFCASGGTGAPETQYFGPGTRLLVL.

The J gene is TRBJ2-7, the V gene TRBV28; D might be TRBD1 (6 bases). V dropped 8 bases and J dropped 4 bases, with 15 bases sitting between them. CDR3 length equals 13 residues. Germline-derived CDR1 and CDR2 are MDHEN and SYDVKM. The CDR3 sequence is CASSRDNLYEQYF. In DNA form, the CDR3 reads TGTGCCAGCTCAAGGGACAATCTATACGAGCAGTACTTC.

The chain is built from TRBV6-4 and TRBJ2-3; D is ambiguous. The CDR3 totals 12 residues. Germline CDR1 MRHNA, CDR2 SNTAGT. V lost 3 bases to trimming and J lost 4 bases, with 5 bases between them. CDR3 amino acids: CASSDRSDTQYF. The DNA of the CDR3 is TGTGCCAGCAGTGATCGGTCAGATACGCAGTATTTT.

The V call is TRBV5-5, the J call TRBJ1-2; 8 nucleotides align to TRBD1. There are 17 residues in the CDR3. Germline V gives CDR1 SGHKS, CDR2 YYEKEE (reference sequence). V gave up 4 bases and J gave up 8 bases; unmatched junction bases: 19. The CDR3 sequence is CASSALGSGRGLRGYTF. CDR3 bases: TGTGCCAGCAGCGCCCTGGGGTCTGGCAGGGGGCTTAGGGGCTACACCTTC.

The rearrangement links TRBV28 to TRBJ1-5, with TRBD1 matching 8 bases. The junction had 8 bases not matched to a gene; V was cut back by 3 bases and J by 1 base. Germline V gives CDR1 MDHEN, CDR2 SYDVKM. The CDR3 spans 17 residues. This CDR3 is CASSLPWTGRSNQPQHF. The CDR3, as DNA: TGTGCCAGCAGTTTGCCCTGGACAGGGAGAAGCAATCAGCCCCAGCATTTT. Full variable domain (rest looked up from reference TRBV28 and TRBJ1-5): DVKVTQSSRYLVKRTGEKVFLECVQDMDHENMFWYRQDPGLGLRLIYFSYDVKMKEKGDIPEGYSVSREKKERFSLILESASTNQTSMYLCASSLPWTGRSNQPQHFGDGTRLSIL.

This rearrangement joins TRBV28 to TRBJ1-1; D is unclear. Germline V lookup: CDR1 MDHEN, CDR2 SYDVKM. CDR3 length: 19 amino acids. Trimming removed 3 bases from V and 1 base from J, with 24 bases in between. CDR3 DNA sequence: TGTGCCAGCAGTTTTGGTAAGGTAGTCCTTCTGCGGGAGAACACTGAAGCTTTCTTT. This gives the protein CASSFGKVVLLRENTEAFF.

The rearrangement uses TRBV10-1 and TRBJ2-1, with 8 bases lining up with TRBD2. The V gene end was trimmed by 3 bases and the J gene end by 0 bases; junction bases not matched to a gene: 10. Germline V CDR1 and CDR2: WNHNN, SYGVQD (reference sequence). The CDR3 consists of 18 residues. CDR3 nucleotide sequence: TGCGCCAGCAGTGATATTTCGGGCGGGGGGCTCTCCTACAATGAGCAGTTCTTC. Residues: CASSDISGGGLSYNEQFF.

The CDR3 bases are TGTGCCTGGAGTACCGGGACAATAAATCAGCCCCAGCATTTT. The encoded protein is CAWSTGTINQPQHF. This sequence joins TRBV30 and TRBJ1-5; a weak D match, TRBD1 (6 bases). CDR3 length: 14 residues. The V end lost 2 bases, the J end lost 4 bases, and 12 bases lay between the germline ends. Germline CDR1 reads GTSNPN; CDR2 reads SVGIG (reference sequence). Complete variable domain (other parts from reference TRBV30 and TRBJ1-5): SQTIHQWPATLVQPVGSPLSLECTVEGTSNPNLYWYRQAAGRGLQLLFYSVGIGQISSEVPQNLSASRPQDRQFILSSKKLLLSDSGFYLCAWSTGTINQPQHFGDGTRLSIL.

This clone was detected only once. CDR3 DNA: TGTGCCAGCAGCAGTACAGGGACCGAACAGTACTTC. Translated: CASSSTGTEQYF. V is TRBV6-5 and J is TRBJ2-7, with D possibly matching TRBD1 (6 bases). V lost 6 bases to trimming and J lost 10 bases, with 16 bases between them. The CDR3 spans 12 residues. Germline V CDR1 and CDR2: MNHEY, SVGAGI.

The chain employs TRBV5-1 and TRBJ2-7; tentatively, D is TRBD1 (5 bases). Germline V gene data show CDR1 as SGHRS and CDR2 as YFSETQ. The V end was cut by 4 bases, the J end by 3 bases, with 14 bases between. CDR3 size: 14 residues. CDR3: CASSRSDIGYEQYF. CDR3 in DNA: TGCGCCAGCAGCCGTTCGGACATAGGCTACGAGCAGTACTTC.

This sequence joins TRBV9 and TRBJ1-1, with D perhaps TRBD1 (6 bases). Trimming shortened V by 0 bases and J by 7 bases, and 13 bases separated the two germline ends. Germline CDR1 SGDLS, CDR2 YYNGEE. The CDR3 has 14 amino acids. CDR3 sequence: CASSVEAGANEAFF. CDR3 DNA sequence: TGTGCCAGCAGCGTAGAAGCGGGGGCCAATGAAGCTTTCTTT. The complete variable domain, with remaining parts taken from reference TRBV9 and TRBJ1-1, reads DSGVTQTPKHLITATGQRVTLRCSPRSGDLSVYWYQQSLDQGLQFLIQYYNGEERAKGNILERFSAQQFPDLHSELNLSSLELGDSALYFCASSVEAGANEAFFGQGTRLTVV.

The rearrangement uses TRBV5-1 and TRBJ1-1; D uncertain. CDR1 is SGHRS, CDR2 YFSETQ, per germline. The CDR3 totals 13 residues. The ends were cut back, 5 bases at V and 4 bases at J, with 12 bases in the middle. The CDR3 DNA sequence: TGCGCCAGCAGGAAGGAGGCGATCACTGAAGCTTTCTTT. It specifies CASRKEAITEAFF.

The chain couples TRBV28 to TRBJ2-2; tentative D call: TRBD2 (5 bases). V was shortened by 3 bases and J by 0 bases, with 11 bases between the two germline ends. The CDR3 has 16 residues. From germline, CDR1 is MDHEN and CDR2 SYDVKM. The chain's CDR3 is CASSFQSGSNTGELFF. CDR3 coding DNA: TGTGCCAGCAGTTTCCAAAGCGGCTCGAACACCGGGGAGCTGTTTTTT.

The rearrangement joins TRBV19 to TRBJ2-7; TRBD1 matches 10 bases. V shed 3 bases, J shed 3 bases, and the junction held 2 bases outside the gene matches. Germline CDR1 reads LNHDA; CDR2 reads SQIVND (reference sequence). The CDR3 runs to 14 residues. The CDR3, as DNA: TGTGCCAGTAGTATTGGGGACAGGGGCTACGAGCAGTACTTC. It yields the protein CASSIGDRGYEQYF. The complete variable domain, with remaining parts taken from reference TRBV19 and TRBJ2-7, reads DGGITQSPKYLFRKEGQNVTLSCEQNLNHDAMYWYRQDPGQGLRLIYYSQIVNDFQKGDIAEGYSVSREKKESFPLTVTSAQKNPTAFYLCASSIGDRGYEQYFGPGTRLTVT.